These 9 T cell receptor beta chains originate from one sample sequenced in a study of blood T cell repertoires in COVID-19. TCRdb's table, derived via immunoSEQ multiplex PCR, lists solely in-frame clones and lacks some. The sample has approximately 99,000 clones, around 87% seen once. The sequencing input was peripheral blood. The receptors stem from a human donor in a cohort sampled during active COVID-19.

The CDR3: CASSLYISSGSADTQYF. The DNA for the CDR3 is TGTGCCAGCAGCTTGTACATCTCTAGCGGGAGCGCAGATACGCAGTATTTT. The chain couples TRBV7-3 to TRBJ2-3; 10 bases agree with TRBD2. Germline assignment: CDR1 SGHTA and CDR2 FQGTGA. J was trimmed by 4 bases and V by 3 bases; bases with no gene match: 10. CDR3 length: 17 residues. Full variable domain (missing parts from reference TRBV7-3 and TRBJ2-3): GAGVSQTPSNKVTEKGKYVELRCDPISGHTALYWYRQSLGQGPEFLIYFQGTGAADDSGLPNDRFFAVRPEGSVSTLKIQRTERGDSAVYLCASSLYISSGSADTQYFGPGTRLTVL.

There are many counts of this clone. The chain employs TRBV4-1 and TRBJ2-4; TRBD1 agrees at 9 bases. The CDR3 runs to 17 residues. Losses at the gene ends were 2 bases for V and 1 base for J; bases not matched to a gene: 6. Germline V gives CDR1 MGHRA, CDR2 YSYEKL. CDR3 amino acids: CASSQPMGQGAKNIQYF. Written as DNA, the CDR3 is TGCGCCAGCAGCCAACCAATGGGACAGGGTGCCAAAAACATTCAGTACTTC.

V and J are TRBV28 and TRBJ2-7; TRBD1 matches 7 bases. The CDR3 has 16 amino acids. The V segment lost 6 bases and the J segment 0 bases; nucleotides outside the gene matches: 11. Germline assignment: CDR1 MDHEN and CDR2 SYDVKM. The CDR3 DNA reads TGTGCCAGCAGCCAGCCCGGGACAGATTACTCCTACGAGCAGTACTTC. Its translation: CASSQPGTDYSYEQYF. Looking up the rest from reference TRBV28 and TRBJ2-7 gives the full variable domain: DVKVTQSSRYLVKRTGEKVFLECVQDMDHENMFWYRQDPGLGLRLIYFSYDVKMKEKGDIPEGYSVSREKKERFSLILESASTNQTSMYLCASSQPGTDYSYEQYFGPGTRLTVT.

The chain employs TRBV7-2 and TRBJ2-7, with D tentatively TRBD2 (5 bases). Trimming removed 4 bases at V and 1 base at J, with 14 bases between. The CDR3 has 15 amino acids. The germline V gene has CDR1 SGHTA and CDR2 FQGNSA. CDR3 DNA sequence: TGTGCCAGCAGCTCCCTGTGGCGGGTTTCCTACGAGCAGTACTTC. This gives the protein CASSSLWRVSYEQYF.

This clone appeared once. The V call is TRBV18, the J call TRBJ1-3; D gene ambiguous. This CDR3 has 14 residues. The V end lost 6 bases, the J end lost 0 bases, and 9 bases lay between the germline ends. CDR1 KGHSH and CDR2 LQKENI come from the germline V gene. The DNA for the CDR3 is TGTGCCAGCTCCCCAGGCATCTCTGGAAACACCATATATTTT. This sequence encodes CASSPGISGNTIYF.

CDR3 coding DNA: TGTGCCAGCAGTCCAGGGGGGCCAGGGGTGGGTGGCTACACCTTC. Its translation: CASSPGGPGVGGYTF. This chain joins TRBV6-5 and TRBJ1-2, with 7 bases matching TRBD1. The V and J ends lost 5 bases and 7 bases, in that order; junction bases with no gene match: 13. The CDR3 contains 15 residues. Germline CDR1 MNHEY, CDR2 SVGAGI.

The chain joins TRBV12-5 to TRBJ1-5; TRBD1 aligns across 11 bases. There are 20 residues in the CDR3. The germline CDR1 and CDR2 sequences are LGHNT and FRNRAP. Unmatched junction bases numbered 20, after V lost 0 bases and J lost 10 bases. The chain's CDR3 is CASGLVVWGTGGVAGSPQHF. In DNA form, the CDR3 reads TGTGCTAGTGGTTTGGTAGTGTGGGGGACAGGGGGGGTAGCAGGCAGCCCCCAGCATTTT.

This chain uses TRBV9 with TRBJ1-2, with TRBD1 identical over 7 bases. Germline trimming cut 3 bases from V and 3 bases from J; bases unmatched to any gene: 5. CDR1 and CDR2 (germline): SGDLS, YYNGEE. The CDR3 has 14 amino acids. The chain's CDR3 is CASSGRTGDYGYTF. The CDR3 DNA follows: TGTGCCAGCAGCGGACGGACAGGAGACTATGGCTACACCTTC.

The CDR3 sequence is CASSRLARSSYNEQFF. CDR3 in DNA: TGTGCCAGCAGCAGACTAGCACGGAGCTCCTACAATGAGCAGTTCTTC. The rearrangement uses TRBV6-2 or TRBV6-3 and TRBJ2-1; 7 bases line up with TRBD2. The V gene's germline CDR1 is MNHEY and CDR2 SVGEGT. V trimming: 6 bases; J trimming: 0 bases; junction bases outside the gene matches: 8. The CDR3 has 16 amino acids.